The rows below give T cell receptor beta chains drawn from one sample of a study of beta chain features in type 1 diabetes. The protocol was immunoSEQ multiplex PCR, while the TCRdb copy is restricted to in-frame clones and leaves out a portion. The sample consists of under 250,000 clones, over 12% of them appearing once. The sequencing sample was made of naive CD4+ T cells from blood. These receptor sequences come from a woman in her thirties or forties in good health. Each CDR3 is given with its conserved first and last residue. Each record gives: J gene, clone size, V gene, D gene, CDR3 protein, CDR3 DNA. D genes are given only for firm matches. The size entry is marked missing in some rows and otherwise reads once, few, many or a size class.

TRBJ2-1 | few | TRBV9 | NA | CASSVGPRADEQFF | TGTGCCAGCAGCGTAGGACCGCGGGCGGATGAGCAGTTCTTC
TRBJ2-5 | NA | TRBV18 | NA | CASSPLGLAGNQETQYF | TGTGCCAGCTCACCCCTCGGACTGGCGGGGAACCAAGAGACCCAGTACTTC
TRBJ2-7 | few | TRBV7-9 | NA | CASSLTSGYEQYF | TGTGCCAGCAGTCTTACCTCCGGGTATGAGCAGTACTTC
TRBJ2-2 | few | TRBV5-1 | NA | CASSFAGTGELFF | TGCGCCAGCAGCTTCGCAGGCACCGGGGAGCTGTTTTTT
TRBJ1-5 | NA | TRBV2 | TRBD1 | CASSDHLGQVSNQPQHF | TGTGCCAGCAGTGATCACTTGGGACAGGTTAGCAATCAGCCCCAGCATTTT
TRBJ1-1 | NA | TRBV4-3 | NA | CASSQRTSGRTEAFF | TGCGCCAGCAGCCAACGGACATCCGGCCGGACTGAAGCTTTCTTT
TRBJ2-1 | few | TRBV5-6 | NA | CASSLALYNEQFF | TGTGCCAGCAGCTTGGCTCTATACAATGAGCAGTTCTTC
TRBJ1-2 | few | TRBV19 | TRBD1 | CASERQGPYGYTF | TGTGCCAGCGAGCGACAGGGTCCCTATGGCTACACCTTC
TRBJ2-1 | NA | TRBV10-3 | TRBD2 | CAISESPAGLYNEQFF | TGTGCCATCAGTGAGTCGCCAGCGGGGCTATACAATGAGCAGTTCTTC
TRBJ2-2 | NA | TRBV6-5 | TRBD1 | CASSYIRDSGELFF | TGTGCCAGCAGTTACATCCGGGACAGCGGGGAGCTGTTTTTT
TRBJ1-6 | few | TRBV6-5 | TRBD1 | CASSYLGTENSPLHF | TGTGCCAGCAGTTACCTCGGGACAGAGAATTCACCCCTCCACTTT
TRBJ2-1 | NA | TRBV7-9 | NA | CASSLAFLAGNEQFF | TGTGCCAGCAGCTTAGCCTTTTTGGCGGGCAATGAGCAGTTCTTC
TRBJ1-2 | few | TRBV21-1 | NA | CASSHGNPLTTYGYTF | TGTGCCAGCAGCCACGGGAATCCCCTGACCACCTATGGCTACACCTTC
TRBJ1-4 | NA | TRBV4-1 | NA | CASSQSGANEKLFF | TGCGCCAGCAGCCAGTCCGGAGCTAATGAAAAACTGTTTTTT
TRBJ2-3 | few | TRBV7-9 | NA | CASSLDWGPDTQYF | TGTGCCAGCAGCTTAGATTGGGGCCCAGATACGCAGTATTTT
TRBJ2-3 | NA | TRBV29-1 | NA | CSVGGLYTDTQYF | TGCAGCGTCGGAGGGCTATACACAGATACGCAGTATTTT
TRBJ1-1 | few | TRBV19 | NA | CASSITGNANTEAFF | TGTGCCAGTAGTATCACAGGGAACGCGAACACTGAAGCTTTCTTT
TRBJ2-1 | few | TRBV9 | TRBD2 | CASSVGGTSGYNEQFF | TGTGCCAGCAGCGTAGGTGGGACTAGCGGGTACAATGAGCAGTTCTTC
TRBJ1-1 | NA | TRBV18 | NA | CASSPRTADTEAFF | TGTGCCAGCTCACCACGGACAGCTGACACTGAAGCTTTCTTT
TRBJ2-6 | NA | TRBV9 | NA | CASSGLLIFGANVLTF | TGTGCCAGCAGCGGACTACTTATCTTTGGGGCCAACGTCCTGACTTTC